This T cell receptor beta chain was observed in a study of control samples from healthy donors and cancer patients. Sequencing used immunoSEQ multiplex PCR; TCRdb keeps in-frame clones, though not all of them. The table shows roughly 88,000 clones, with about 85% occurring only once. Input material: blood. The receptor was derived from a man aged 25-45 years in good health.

The CDR3 region is CASSRWDGSYGYTF. The CDR3 nucleotides read TGTGCCAGCAGTAGATGGGACGGCTCATATGGCTACACCTTC. The chain employs TRBV6-5 and TRBJ1-2, with TRBD1 as a possible D gene (5 bases). The ends were cut back, 5 bases at V and 5 bases at J, with 15 bases in the middle. Germline CDR1 and CDR2: MNHEY and SVGAGI. CDR3 length: 14 residues.